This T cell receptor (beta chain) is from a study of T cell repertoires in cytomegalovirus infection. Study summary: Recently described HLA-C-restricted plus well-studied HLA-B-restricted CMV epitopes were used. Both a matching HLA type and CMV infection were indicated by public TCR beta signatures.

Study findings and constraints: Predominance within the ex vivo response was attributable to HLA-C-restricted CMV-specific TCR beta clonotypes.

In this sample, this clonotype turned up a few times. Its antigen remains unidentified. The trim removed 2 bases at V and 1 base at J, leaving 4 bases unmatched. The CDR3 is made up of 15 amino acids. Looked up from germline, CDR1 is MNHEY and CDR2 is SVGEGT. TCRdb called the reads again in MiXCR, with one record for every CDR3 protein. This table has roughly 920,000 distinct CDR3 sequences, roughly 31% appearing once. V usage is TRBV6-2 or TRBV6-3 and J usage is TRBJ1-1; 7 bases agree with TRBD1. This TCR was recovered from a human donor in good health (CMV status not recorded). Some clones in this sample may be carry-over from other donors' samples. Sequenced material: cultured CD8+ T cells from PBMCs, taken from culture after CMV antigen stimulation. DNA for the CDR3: TGTGCCAGCAGTTACGGGACAGATCCGAACACTGAAGCTTTCTTT. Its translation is CASSYGTDPNTEAFF.